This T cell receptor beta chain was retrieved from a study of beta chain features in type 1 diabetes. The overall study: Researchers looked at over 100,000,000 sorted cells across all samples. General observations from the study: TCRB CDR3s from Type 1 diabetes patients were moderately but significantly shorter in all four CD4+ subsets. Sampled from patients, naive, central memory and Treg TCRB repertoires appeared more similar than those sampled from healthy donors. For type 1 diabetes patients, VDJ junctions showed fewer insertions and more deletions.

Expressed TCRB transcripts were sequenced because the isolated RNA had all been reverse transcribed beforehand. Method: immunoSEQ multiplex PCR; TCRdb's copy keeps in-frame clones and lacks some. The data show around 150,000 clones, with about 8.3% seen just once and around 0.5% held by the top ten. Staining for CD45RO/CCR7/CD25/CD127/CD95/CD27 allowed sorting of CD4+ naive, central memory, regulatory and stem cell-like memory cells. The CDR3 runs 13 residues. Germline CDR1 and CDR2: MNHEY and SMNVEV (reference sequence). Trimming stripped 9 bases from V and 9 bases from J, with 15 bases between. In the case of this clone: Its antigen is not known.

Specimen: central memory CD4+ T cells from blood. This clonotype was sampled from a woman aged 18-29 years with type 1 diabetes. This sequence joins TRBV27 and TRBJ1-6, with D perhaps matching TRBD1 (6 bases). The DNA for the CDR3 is TGTGCCAGGCTTGCAGGGGCGGGTTCACCCCTCCACTTT. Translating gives CARLAGAGSPLHF.